The clone carrying this TCR beta chain was seen a few times. Its antigen is unknown. The data belong to a study of shared clonotypes between healthy human individuals. Whole-study findings and limits: In general, naive subsets displayed greater estimated richness than memory subsets did. Clonotype sharing among donors likely depends on sequencing depth. The researchers took only blood, and tissue repertoires probably look different. Rarefaction revealed incomplete sorted-subset sequencing despite large depth.

CD45RO-negative, CCR7-positively selected cells formed the naive CD8 fraction, excluding terminally differentiated effector memory CD45RA+ cells. Some clones are missing from TCRdb's copy, which holds only in-frame ones; the method was immunoSEQ multiplex PCR. The table has fewer than 1 million clones, 90% to 98% seen once; the top ten hold roughly 0.23%. V gave up 1 base and J gave up 1 base, with 10 bases separating them. Germline V gene lookup returns CDR1 SNHLY and CDR2 FYNNEI. The CDR3 sequence is 15 residues long. The chain links TRBV2 to TRBJ1-2; D call uncertain. This sequence originates from a man younger than 40 in good health. The sequencing input was naive CD8+ T cells sorted from blood. The CDR3 here is CASSEGRVNNYGYTF. In DNA form, the CDR3 reads TGTGCCAGCAGTGAAGGGCGGGTTAATAACTATGGCTACACCTTC.